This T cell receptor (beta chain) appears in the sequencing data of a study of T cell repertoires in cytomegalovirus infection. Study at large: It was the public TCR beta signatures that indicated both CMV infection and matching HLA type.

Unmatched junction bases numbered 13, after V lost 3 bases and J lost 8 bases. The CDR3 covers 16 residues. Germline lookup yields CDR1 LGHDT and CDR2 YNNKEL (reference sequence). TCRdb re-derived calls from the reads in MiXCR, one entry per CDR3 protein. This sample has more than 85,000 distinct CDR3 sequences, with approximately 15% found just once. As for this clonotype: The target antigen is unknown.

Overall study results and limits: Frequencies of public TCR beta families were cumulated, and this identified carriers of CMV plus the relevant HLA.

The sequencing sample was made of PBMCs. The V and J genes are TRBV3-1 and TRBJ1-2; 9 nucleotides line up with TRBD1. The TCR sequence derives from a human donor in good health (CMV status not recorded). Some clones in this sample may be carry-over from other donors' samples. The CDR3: CASSQLRDRETKGYTF. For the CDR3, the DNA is TGTGCCAGCAGCCAGCTCCGGGACAGGGAGACTAAAGGCTACACCTTC.